What follows are 27 T cell receptor beta chains derived from one specimen sequenced in a study of T cells after yellow fever vaccination. TCRdb reanalysed the 5' RACE reads using MiXCR and keeps one entry per CDR3 protein. The repertoire holds about 330,000 distinct CDR3 sequences, 4.1% seen once, with about 26% in the top ten. This material consisted of PBMCs, taken 5 days after the yellow fever booster vaccination. Source of these receptors: a man between 18 and 35 years old who received the YFV17D yellow fever vaccine.

This clonotype was counted only a few times. CDR3 residues: CASSEFLTHTQYF. The CDR3 nucleotides read TGTGCCAGCAGTGAATTCTTAACCCATACGCAGTATTTT. The chain links TRBV25-1 to TRBJ2-3; unclear D gene. This CDR3 comprises 13 residues. V was pared by 1 base and J by 7 bases, with 9 bases between. Germline CDR1 reads MGHDK; CDR2 reads SYGVNS.

This clonotype was detected many times. V is TRBV25-1 and J is TRBJ1-6, with a possible D match to TRBD1 (6 bases). Germline V gene data show CDR1 as MGHDK and CDR2 as SYGVNS. The CDR3 is made up of 14 amino acids. V lost 8 bases and J lost 2, with 10 bases in between. Here the CDR3 DNA reads TGTGCCAGCCAGCGGGGGCCCTATAATTCACCCCTCCACTTT. Translated: CASQRGPYNSPLHF.

This clonotype was counted between two and nine times. The chain is built from TRBV28 and TRBJ2-1; no firm D call. In germline, CDR1 is MDHEN, CDR2 SYDVKM. The germline V and J ends were trimmed by 6 bases and 5 bases, with 8 bases remaining between them. The length of the CDR3 is 12 residues. CDR3 protein: CASRKGHNEQFF. The DNA for the CDR3 is TGTGCCAGCAGAAAAGGGCACAATGAGCAGTTCTTC.

This clonotype was seen more than once but under ten times. The chain combines TRBV6-2 or TRBV6-3 with TRBJ2-3; weak D call: TRBD1 (5 bases). CDR1 is MNHEY, CDR2 SVGEGT, per germline. V was clipped by 4 bases and J by 0 bases, with 11 bases between them. CDR3 length: 15 amino acids. The DNA for the CDR3 is TGTGCCAGCAGTTTTGACAGATCTAGCACAGATACGCAGTATTTT. It encodes CASSFDRSSTDTQYF.

Ten or more counts support this clonotype. The rearrangement links TRBV12-3 or TRBV12-4 to TRBJ2-3; the match to TRBD2 covers 10 bases. The CDR3 sequence is 15 residues long. Trimming removed 6 bases from V and 7 bases from J; junction bases left unmatched: 10. Here the CDR3 DNA reads TGTGCCAGCAGCTATCGTAGCGGGGGGCAGAATACGCAGTATTTT. Amino acids: CASSYRSGGQNTQYF.

This clonotype was observed at least ten times. V and J are TRBV6-1 and TRBJ2-3, with 8 bases fitting TRBD2. Germline CDR1 MNHNS, CDR2 SASEGT. This CDR3 is built from 13 residues. V shed 11 bases, J shed 3 bases, and the junction held 7 bases outside the gene matches. The CDR3 DNA sequence: TGTGCCGGATATAGCGGGGCAACAGATACGCAGTATTTT. Amino acids: CAGYSGATDTQYF.

A few counts support this clonotype. V gene TRBV14 combines with J gene TRBJ1-6; 8 bases match TRBD1. CDR3 length: 16 residues. Germline-derived CDR1 and CDR2 are SGHDN and FVKESK. Trimming took 4 bases from V and 8 from J; bases not matched to a gene: 10. The CDR3 sequence is CASSLHLGQGYSPLHF. In DNA form, the CDR3 reads TGTGCCAGCAGCCTCCACCTCGGACAGGGTTATTCACCCCTCCACTTT.

The J gene is TRBJ2-5, the V gene TRBV27; 10 nucleotides align to TRBD1. The CDR3 is 14 residues long. Germline CDR1 and CDR2: MNHEY and SMNVEV (reference sequence). The ends lost 4 bases at V and 6 bases at J; junction bases unmatched: 5. The CDR3 protein is CASSYRDRGKTQYF. DNA of the CDR3: TGTGCCAGCAGTTATCGGGACAGGGGAAAGACCCAGTACTTC.

This clonotype was observed many times. DNA of the CDR3: TGTGCCACCAGGGGGGCGAACACTGAAGCTTTCTTT. It is translated as CATRGANTEAFF. V and J are TRBV24-1 and TRBJ1-1; TRBD1 might be the D (6 bases). The CDR3 consists of 12 residues. CDR1 and CDR2 (germline): KGHDR, SFDVKD. With 7 bases removed from V and 1 base from J, the gap between germline ends came to 6 bases.

This clonotype was counted many times. The chain is built from TRBV4-1 and TRBJ1-2; D perhaps matches TRBD1 (6 bases). In germline, CDR1 is MGHRA, CDR2 YSYEKL. Deletions cut 0 bases from V and 12 bases from J, with 20 bases between. The CDR3 extends over 15 amino acids. The CDR3 coding sequence is TGCGCCAGCAGCCAAGATTTCGGGACACTCTTGGATCACACCTTC. Its protein is CASSQDFGTLLDHTF.

This clonotype turned up a few times. The rearrangement uses TRBV7-8 and TRBJ1-3; D is perhaps TRBD1 (5 bases). Germline V gives CDR1 SGHVS, CDR2 FQNEAQ. The V gene lost 6 bases and the J gene lost 9 bases, with 24 bases spanning the gap. There are 16 residues in the CDR3. CDR3 residues: CASSQSPQGTFGTIYF. The CDR3 nucleotides read TGTGCCAGCAGTCAGTCCCCGCAGGGAACGTTTGGCACCATATATTTT.

DNA for the CDR3: TGCAGTGCTGAGATTACAGGGGGCCGGGAGCAGTACGTC. Protein sequence: CSAEITGGREQYV. V gene TRBV20-1 combines with J gene TRBJ2-7; TRBD1 matches at 9 bases. Per germline, CDR1 DFQATT and CDR2 SNEGSKA (reference sequence). Unmatched junction bases numbered 9, after V lost 5 bases and J lost 7 bases. This CDR3 spans 13 amino acids.

This clonotype occurred a few times. The chain combines TRBV7-3 with TRBJ2-3; D unclear. Germline V lookup: CDR1 SGHTA, CDR2 FQGTGA. The V end lost 5 bases, the J end lost 6 bases, and 12 bases lay between the germline ends. The CDR3 has 13 residues. The CDR3 loop is CASSLSHGDTQYF. CDR3 in DNA: TGTGCCAGCAGCCTCTCTCACGGGGATACGCAGTATTTT.

In this sample, this clonotype turned up a few times. The gene calls are TRBV5-1 and TRBJ1-5; D possibly corresponds to TRBD1 (5 bases). The CDR3 has 14 amino acids. Looked up from germline, CDR1 is SGHRS and CDR2 is YFSETQ. Trimming shortened V by 5 bases and J by 7 bases, and 16 bases separated the two germline ends. CDR3 sequence reads: CASSSGGTGQPQHF. In nucleotides, the CDR3 is TGCGCCAGCAGTAGTGGGGGGACCGGACAGCCCCAGCATTTT.

This clonotype turned up a few times. The chain recombines TRBV5-1 with TRBJ2-7; TRBD1 agrees at 10 bases. Germline CDR1 is SGHRS and CDR2 is YFSETQ. The CDR3 totals 14 residues. Trimming cost V 1 base and J 5 bases; bases outside gene matches: 3. The CDR3 reads CASSLFGTGDEQYF. As DNA, the CDR3 is TGCGCCAGCAGCTTGTTTGGGACAGGGGACGAGCAGTACTTC.

This clonotype was detected ten times or more. The J gene is TRBJ1-1, the V gene TRBV12-3 or TRBV12-4, with TRBD1 matching over 9 bases. The CDR3 spans 12 residues. Germline trimming cut 6 bases from V and 8 bases from J; bases unmatched to any gene: 4. DNA for the CDR3: TGTGCCAGCAGACGGGGACAGGGCGAAGCTTTCTTT. As protein: CASRRGQGEAFF.

CDR3 amino acids: CASRRTGTEKLFF. CDR3 sequence (DNA): TGTGCCAGTAGACGGACAGGGACTGAAAAACTGTTTTTT. The rearrangement links TRBV5-5 to TRBJ1-4; 8 bases agree with TRBD1. Trimming took 8 bases from V and 7 from J; bases not matched to a gene: 7. Germline V gene data show CDR1 as SGHKS and CDR2 as YYEKEE (reference sequence). The CDR3 is made up of 13 amino acids.

This clonotype was counted a few times. The chain couples TRBV4-1 to TRBJ2-4, with TRBD1 matching over 8 bases. With 1 base clipped from V and 9 bases from J, the junction kept 8 bases outside the gene matches. CDR3 length equals 15 residues. Germline CDR1 reads MGHRA; CDR2 reads YSYEKL. The CDR3 region is CASSQGQGRRGIQYF. The CDR3 nucleotides are TGCGCCAGCAGCCAAGGACAGGGGAGACGCGGCATTCAGTACTTC.

The chain has TRBV5-4 and TRBJ2-1; 9 bases line up with TRBD2. The length of the CDR3 is 16 residues. V gave up 0 bases and J gave up 3 bases; unmatched junction bases: 4. Germline CDR1 and CDR2: SGHNT and YYREEE (reference sequence). The CDR3 DNA reads as TGTGCCAGCAGCTTGGGGGCGGGGGGGCTCTACAATGAGCAGTTCTTC. This translates into CASSLGAGGLYNEQFF.

This clonotype occurred many times. The CDR3 DNA is TGTGCCAGCAGCTTAGCCGGACCCCGGGACGGTGAGCAGTTCTTC. It specifies CASSLAGPRDGEQFF. The rearrangement uses TRBV7-2 and TRBJ2-1, with D perhaps matching TRBD1 or TRBD2 (5 bases each). Germline values: CDR1 SGHTA, CDR2 FQGNSA. V was pared by 0 bases and J by 9 bases, with 15 bases between. The CDR3 consists of 15 residues.

In its sample, this clonotype was seen a few times. The J gene is TRBJ2-3, the V gene TRBV15, with TRBD2 identical over 7 bases. After removal of 5 bases from V and 1 base from J, the junction contained 9 bases not matched to a gene. Germline assignment: CDR1 LNHNV and CDR2 YYDKDF (reference sequence). The CDR3 consists of 16 residues. For the CDR3, the DNA is TGTGCCACCAGCCCGCAGCGGGGAGTTGGCACAGATACGCAGTATTTT. This encodes CATSPQRGVGTDTQYF. The complete variable domain, with remaining parts taken from reference TRBV15 and TRBJ2-3, reads DAMVIQNPRYQVTQFGKPVTLSCSQTLNHNVMYWYQQKSSQAPKLLFHYYDKDFNNEADTPDNFQSRRPNTSFCFLDIRSPGLGDTAMYLCATSPQRGVGTDTQYFGPGTRLTVL.

This clonotype was detected only a few times. The gene calls are TRBV9 and TRBJ1-2; a weak D match, TRBD1 (5 bases). Germline-derived CDR1 and CDR2 are SGDLS and YYNGEE. The V and J ends lost 0 bases and 5 bases respectively, with 20 bases between them. This CDR3 has 17 residues. The CDR3 DNA reads TGTGCCAGCAGCGTAGGGTCGGTAGGGGCGAATGGATATGGCTACACCTTC. This encodes CASSVGSVGANGYGYTF.

The chain recombines TRBV12-3 or TRBV12-4 with TRBJ2-5, with 11 nucleotides matching TRBD2. The junction had 4 bases not matched to a gene; V was cut back by 7 bases and J by 3 bases. This CDR3 has 14 residues. Here the CDR3 DNA reads TGTGCCAGCACTATAGCGGGGGGGAAAGAGACCCAGTACTTC. Translated, it gives CASTIAGGKETQYF.

This clonotype was recorded at least ten times. V gene TRBV5-6 combines with J gene TRBJ2-1; 7 bases fit TRBD2. Germline CDR1 reads SGHDT; CDR2 reads YYEEEE. The CDR3 spans 12 residues. V shed 4 bases and J 13 bases; nucleotides not matched to a gene: 8. The CDR3 sequence: CASSLNRDYQFF. The DNA of the CDR3 is TGTGCCAGCAGCCTCAACCGGGACTACCAGTTCTTC.

In its sample, this clonotype was seen many times. The rearrangement uses TRBV6-2 or TRBV6-3 and TRBJ2-2; 7 positions agree with TRBD1. V trimming: 4 bases; J trimming: 1 base; junction bases outside the gene matches: 3. This CDR3 is 15 amino acids long. Germline lookup yields CDR1 MNHEY and CDR2 SVGEGT. CDR3 sequence: CASSFYRGNTGELFF. The CDR3 nucleotides are TGTGCCAGCAGTTTCTACAGGGGGAACACCGGGGAGCTGTTTTTT.

This clonotype has only a few counts. The chain couples TRBV28 to TRBJ2-5, with 7 bases that match TRBD2. The CDR3 has 13 residues. CDR1 and CDR2 from the germline V gene are MDHEN and SYDVKM. The junction had 7 bases not matched to a gene; V was cut back by 10 bases and J by 2 bases. CDR3 in DNA: TGTGCCACAGTGTCGGGGGGACAAGAGACCCAGTACTTC. It is translated as CATVSGGQETQYF.

This clonotype was picked up many times. The genes are TRBV7-3 and TRBJ2-2; D is unresolved. This CDR3 has 14 residues. V lost 2 bases and J lost 5, with 9 bases in between. From germline, CDR1 is SGHTA and CDR2 FQGTGA. CDR3 residues: CASSLVGRTGELFF. As DNA, the CDR3 is TGTGCCAGCAGCTTAGTAGGGCGAACCGGGGAGCTGTTTTTT.